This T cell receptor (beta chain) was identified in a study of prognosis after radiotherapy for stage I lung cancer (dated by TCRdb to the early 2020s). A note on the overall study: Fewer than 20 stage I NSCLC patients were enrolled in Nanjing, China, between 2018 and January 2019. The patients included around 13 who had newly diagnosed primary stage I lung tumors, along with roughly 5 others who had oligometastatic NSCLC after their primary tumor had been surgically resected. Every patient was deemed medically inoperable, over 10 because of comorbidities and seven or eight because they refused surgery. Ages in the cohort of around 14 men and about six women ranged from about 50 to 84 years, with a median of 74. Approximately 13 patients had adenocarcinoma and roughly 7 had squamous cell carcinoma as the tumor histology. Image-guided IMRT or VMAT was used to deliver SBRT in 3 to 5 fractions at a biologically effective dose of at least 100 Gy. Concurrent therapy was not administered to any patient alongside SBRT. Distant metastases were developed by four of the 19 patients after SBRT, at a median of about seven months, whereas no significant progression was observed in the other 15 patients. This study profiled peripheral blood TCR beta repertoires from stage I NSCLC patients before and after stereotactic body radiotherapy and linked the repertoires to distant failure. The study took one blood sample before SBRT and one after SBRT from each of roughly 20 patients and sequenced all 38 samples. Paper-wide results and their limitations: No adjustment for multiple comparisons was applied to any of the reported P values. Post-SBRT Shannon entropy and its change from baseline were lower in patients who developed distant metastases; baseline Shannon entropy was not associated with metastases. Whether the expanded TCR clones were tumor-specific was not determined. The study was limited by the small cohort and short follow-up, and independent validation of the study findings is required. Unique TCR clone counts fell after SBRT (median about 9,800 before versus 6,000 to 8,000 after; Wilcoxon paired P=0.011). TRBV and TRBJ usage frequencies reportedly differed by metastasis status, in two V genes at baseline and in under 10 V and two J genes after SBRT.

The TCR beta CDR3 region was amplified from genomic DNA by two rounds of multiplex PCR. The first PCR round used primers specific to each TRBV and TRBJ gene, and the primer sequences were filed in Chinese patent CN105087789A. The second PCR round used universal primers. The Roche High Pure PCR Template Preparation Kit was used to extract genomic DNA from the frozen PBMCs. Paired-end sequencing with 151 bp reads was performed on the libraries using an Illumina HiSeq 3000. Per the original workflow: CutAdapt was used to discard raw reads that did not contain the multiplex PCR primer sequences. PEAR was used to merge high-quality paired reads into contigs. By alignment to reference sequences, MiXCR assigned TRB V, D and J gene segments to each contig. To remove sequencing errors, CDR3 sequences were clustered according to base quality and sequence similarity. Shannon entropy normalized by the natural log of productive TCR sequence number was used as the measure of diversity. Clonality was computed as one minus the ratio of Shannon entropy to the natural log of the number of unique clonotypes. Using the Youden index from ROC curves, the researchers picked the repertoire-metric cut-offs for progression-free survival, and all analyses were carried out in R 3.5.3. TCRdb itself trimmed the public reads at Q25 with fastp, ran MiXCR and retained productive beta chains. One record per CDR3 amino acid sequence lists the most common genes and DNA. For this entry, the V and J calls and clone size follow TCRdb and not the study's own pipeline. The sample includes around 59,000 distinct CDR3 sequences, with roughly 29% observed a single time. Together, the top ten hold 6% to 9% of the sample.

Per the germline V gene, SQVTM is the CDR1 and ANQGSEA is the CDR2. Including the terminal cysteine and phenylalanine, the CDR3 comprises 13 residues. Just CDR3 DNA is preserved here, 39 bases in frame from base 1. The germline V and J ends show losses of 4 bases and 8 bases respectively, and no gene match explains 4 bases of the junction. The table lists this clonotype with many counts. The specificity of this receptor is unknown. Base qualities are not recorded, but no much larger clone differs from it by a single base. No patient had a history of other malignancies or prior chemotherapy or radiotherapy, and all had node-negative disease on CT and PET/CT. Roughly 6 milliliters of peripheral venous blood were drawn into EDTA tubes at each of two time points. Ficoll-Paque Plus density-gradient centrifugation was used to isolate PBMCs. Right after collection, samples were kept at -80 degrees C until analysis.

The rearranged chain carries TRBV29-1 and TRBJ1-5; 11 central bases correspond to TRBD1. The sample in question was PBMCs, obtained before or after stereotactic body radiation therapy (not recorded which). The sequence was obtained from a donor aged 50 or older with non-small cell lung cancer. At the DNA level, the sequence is TGCAGCGTTGGAGGGGGACAGGGGGAGCCCCAGCATTTT. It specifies CSVGGGQGEPQHF.